This T cell receptor (beta chain) comes out of a study of blood T cell repertoires in COVID-19. CDR1 is GTSNPN, CDR2 SVGIG, per germline (reference sequence). The CDR3 totals 11 residues. The V end lost 3 bases, the J end lost 10 bases, and 10 bases lay between the germline ends. Original handling: Nucleated cell number was recorded as an estimate derived from reference gene primer amplification. Generated by immunoSEQ multiplex PCR, the TCRdb table keeps only in-frame clones and is missing some. V, J and clone size are taken as reported in that table, and D and trimming were inferred from the DNA itself. The sample lists 52,000 or so clones, 90% occurring once.

This sequence was found in an elderly woman with acute or convalescent COVID-19. The specimen sequenced was peripheral blood. The J gene is TRBJ1-3, the V gene TRBV30; D is perhaps TRBD1 (5 bases). The CDR3 sequence is CAWSPGRTIYF. The CDR3 DNA reads TGTGCCTGGAGCCCAGGGAGGACCATATATTTT.